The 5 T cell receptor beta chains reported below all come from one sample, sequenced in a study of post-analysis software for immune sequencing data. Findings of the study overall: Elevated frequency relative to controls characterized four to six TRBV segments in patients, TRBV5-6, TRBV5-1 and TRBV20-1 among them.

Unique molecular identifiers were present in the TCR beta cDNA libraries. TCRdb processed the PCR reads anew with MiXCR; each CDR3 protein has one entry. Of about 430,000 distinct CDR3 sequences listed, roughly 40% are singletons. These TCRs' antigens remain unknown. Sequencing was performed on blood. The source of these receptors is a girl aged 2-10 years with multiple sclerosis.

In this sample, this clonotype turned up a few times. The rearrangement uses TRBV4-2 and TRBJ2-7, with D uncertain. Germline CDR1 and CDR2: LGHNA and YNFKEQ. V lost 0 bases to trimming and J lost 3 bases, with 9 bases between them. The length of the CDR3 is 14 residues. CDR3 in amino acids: CASSQELASYEQYF. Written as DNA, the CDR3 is TGTGCCAGCAGCCAAGAACTCGCCAGCTACGAGCAGTACTTC.

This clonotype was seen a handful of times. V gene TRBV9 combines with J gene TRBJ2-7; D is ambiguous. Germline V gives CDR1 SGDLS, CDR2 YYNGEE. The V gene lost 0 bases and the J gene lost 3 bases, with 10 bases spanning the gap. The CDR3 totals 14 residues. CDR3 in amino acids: CASSVDPEIYEQYF. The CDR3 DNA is TGTGCCAGCAGCGTAGATCCGGAGATCTACGAGCAGTACTTC.

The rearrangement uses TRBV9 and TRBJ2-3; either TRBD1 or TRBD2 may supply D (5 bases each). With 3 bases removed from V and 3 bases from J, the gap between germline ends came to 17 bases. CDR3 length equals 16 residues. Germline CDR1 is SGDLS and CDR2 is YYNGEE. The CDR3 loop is CASSGGDGTATDTQYF. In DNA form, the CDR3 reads TGTGCCAGCAGCGGGGGAGACGGGACGGCGACAGATACGCAGTATTTT.

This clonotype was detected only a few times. The CDR3 here is CASSVGVGTQYF. CDR3 DNA sequence: TGTGCCAGCAGCGTAGGAGTAGGGACCCAGTACTTC. The V gene is TRBV9, the J gene TRBJ2-5; D is ambiguous. CDR1 SGDLS and CDR2 YYNGEE come from the germline V gene. The CDR3 has 12 amino acids. V lost 0 bases and J lost 7, with 7 bases in between.

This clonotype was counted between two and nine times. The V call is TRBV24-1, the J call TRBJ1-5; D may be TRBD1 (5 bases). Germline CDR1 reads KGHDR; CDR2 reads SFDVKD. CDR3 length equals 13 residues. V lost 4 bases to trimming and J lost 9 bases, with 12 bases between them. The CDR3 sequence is CATSEPGGGPQHF. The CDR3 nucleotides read TGTGCCACCAGTGAACCGGGGGGTGGGCCCCAGCATTTT.